The clone carrying this TCR beta chain appeared many times. Its antigen is undetermined. These data are taken from a study of regulatory T cells in long-lasting Graves disease. Notes on the study in general: Patients with persistent disease showed a bias toward TRBV28, TRBJ1-2 and TRBJ2-5. New patients shared around 1,000 public clonotypes, and persistent patients shared more, with a few thousand.

CDR3 size: 13 residues. Germline V lookup: CDR1 SGHAT, CDR2 FQNNGV. The germline V and J ends were trimmed by 0 bases and 10 bases, with 12 bases remaining between them. Time point: persistent/refractory GD, antithyroid drugs over 5 years with positive TRAb. After RNA was extracted from PBMCs, the TCR library was made from it. According to the study, TCR beta libraries were built with iRepertoire HTBI primers and CDR3-region Arm-PCR. MiXCR was run by TCRdb on the multiplex PCR reads, yielding one entry per CDR3 protein. Here the sample spans 300,000 to 400,000 distinct CDR3 sequences, 20% being singletons.

This chain connects TRBV11-2 to TRBJ2-5; D perhaps matches TRBD1 (6 bases). The input for sequencing was peripheral blood mononuclear cells (PBMCs), taken when the disease was refractory, from a patient treated with antithyroid drugs. The clonotype originates from a female donor with Graves disease. The CDR3 sequence: CASSLDRRGGQYF. The CDR3 DNA is TGTGCCAGCAGCTTAGACCGGAGAGGGGGCCAGTACTTC.